This is a list of T cell receptor beta chains from one sample in a study of shared T cell receptors in the human thymus. Profiling relied on immunoSEQ multiplex PCR, and the TCRdb table lists in-frame clones only, not all of them. Among approximately 660,000 clones listed, around 89% were seen once. The same sample was also studied in work on human thymus T cells.

The specimen sequenced was thymocytes. These receptors were obtained from a boy under three years old with a congenital heart defect. Each CDR3 is given with its conserved first and last residue. The D gene is left open where the match is weak. Clone size is stated in some rows and not others, as once, few, many or a class when expanded.

clone_size,j_call,cdr3_length,v_call,d_call,cdr3_aa,cdr3_nt
-,TRBJ2-3,14,TRBV4-2,-,CASSQEGLADTQYF,TGTGCCAGCAGCCAGGAAGGACTGGCGGATACGCAGTATTTT
-,TRBJ2-2,17,TRBV4-3,TRBD1,CASSQGRDRANTGELFF,TGCGCCAGCAGCCAAGGGAGGGACAGGGCGAACACCGGGGAGCTGTTTTTT
-,TRBJ1-3,16,TRBV19,-,CASSKVLRGSGNTIYF,TGTGCCAGTAGTAAAGTCTTACGGGGCTCTGGAAACACCATATATTTT
-,TRBJ2-3,16,TRBV11-3,TRBD2,CASSPVAGGSTDTQYF,TGTGCCAGCAGCCCCGTAGCGGGAGGGTCCACAGATACGCAGTATTTT
-,TRBJ1-5,15,TRBV28,-,CASSLGLESDQPQHF,TGTGCCAGCAGTTTAGGACTGGAGTCCGATCAGCCCCAGCATTTT
-,TRBJ2-4,16,TRBV4-3,TRBD1,CASSQEGTGKIGIQYF,TGCGCCAGCAGCCAAGAGGGGACAGGGAAAATCGGCATTCAGTACTTC
-,TRBJ1-2,14,TRBV18,-,CASSPPGESYGYTF,TGTGCCAGCTCACCACCGGGAGAGTCCTATGGCTACACCTTC
-,TRBJ2-7,13,TRBV28,TRBD2,CASRGRERYEQYF,TGTGCCAGCAGAGGGCGGGAGAGGTACGAGCAGTACTTC
-,TRBJ2-1,15,TRBV28,TRBD2,CASSQSGSLHNEQFF,TGTGCCAGCAGTCAAAGCGGGAGCCTCCACAATGAGCAGTTCTTC
-,TRBJ2-7,15,TRBV7-8,-,CASSSLGRGVYEQYF,TGTGCCAGCAGCTCCTTAGGGAGGGGGGTCTACGAGCAGTACTTC
-,TRBJ1-2,14,TRBV19,-,CASTSGFTNYGYTF,TGTGCCAGTACCTCGGGGTTCACTAACTATGGCTACACCTTC
-,TRBJ2-2,17,TRBV25-1,TRBD1,CASSEGGDRVNTGELFF,TGTGCCAGCAGTGAGGGGGGGGACAGGGTTAACACCGGGGAGCTGTTTTTT
-,TRBJ2-3,18,TRBV28,TRBD2,CASSRIPLTSGSWDTQYF,TGTGCCAGCAGTCGCATCCCCTTGACTAGCGGGAGTTGGGATACGCAGTATTTT
-,TRBJ1-1,17,TRBV25-1,TRBD1,CASSRPGDRGRTSEAFF,TGTGCCAGCAGCCGACCGGGGGACAGGGGGCGCACATCTGAAGCTTTCTTT
-,TRBJ2-1,19,TRBV5-5,TRBD2,CASSPGTSGRRGAYNEQFF,TGTGCCAGCAGCCCGGGGACTAGCGGGAGAAGGGGCGCCTACAATGAGCAGTTCTTC
once,TRBJ2-7,19,TRBV11-2,TRBD2,CASSLDSGTSGFCNHEQYF,TGTGCCAGCAGCTTAGACTCCGGGACTAGCGGGTTCTGCAACCACGAGCAGTACTTC
-,TRBJ2-7,15,TRBV28,TRBD1,CASSFSTGGLNEQYF,TGTGCCAGCAGTTTTTCGACAGGGGGGCTCAACGAGCAGTACTTC
-,TRBJ2-2,15,TRBV15,TRBD2,CATSRRSGRGRELFF,TGTGCCACCAGCAGGAGGAGCGGGAGGGGGAGGGAGCTGTTTTTT
-,TRBJ1-3,15,TRBV2,-,CASSYRQLSGNTIYF,TGTGCCAGCAGTTACCGACAGCTCTCTGGAAACACCATATATTTT
-,TRBJ2-5,18,TRBV6-4,-,CASSLNYRVPRGQETQYF,TGTGCCAGCAGTCTCAACTATAGAGTCCCCCGGGGGCAAGAGACCCAGTACTTC
-,TRBJ2-6,19,TRBV13,TRBD1,CASSPTDRGVFSGANVLTF,TGTGCCAGCAGTCCAACGGACAGGGGCGTCTTCTCTGGGGCCAACGTCCTGACTTTC
-,TRBJ2-7,15,TRBV28,-,CASSFYQDGTYEQYF,TGTGCCAGCAGTTTCTATCAGGACGGGACCTACGAGCAGTACTTC
-,TRBJ2-4,15,TRBV15,-,CATSRDSGNKNIQYF,TGTGCCACCAGCAGAGATTCAGGGAACAAAAACATTCAGTACTTC